This entry lists 10 T cell receptor beta chains sequenced from one sample in a study of blood T cell repertoires in COVID-19. Produced via immunoSEQ multiplex PCR; TCRdb's table is partial and in-frame only. Of roughly 99,000 clones listed, approximately 88% are singletons. Sequences were obtained from peripheral blood. These receptors came from a middle-aged man with active or convalescent COVID-19.

The chain uses TRBV18 and TRBJ2-4, with D tentatively TRBD2 (6 bases). Trimming took 8 bases from V and 3 from J, leaving 20 bases between them. Per germline, CDR1 KGHSH and CDR2 LQKENI. CDR3 length equals 16 residues. The CDR3 DNA reads as TGTGCCAGCACAGCCACTTCAGGGACTGTCAAAAACATTCAGTACTTC. This gives the protein CASTATSGTVKNIQYF.

The chain carries TRBV6-2 or TRBV6-3 and TRBJ2-1, with a possible D match to TRBD1 (6 bases). The germline CDR1 and CDR2 sequences are MNHEY and SVGEGT. The CDR3 has 13 residues. V was trimmed by 2 bases and J by 10 bases, leaving 12 bases between them. The CDR3 DNA reads as TGTGCCAGCAGTTACGCAGGGGCTGGCGAGCAGTTCTTC. It specifies CASSYAGAGEQFF.

This clone is a singleton in its sample. This chain's CDR3 is CATSSGEGETEAFF. The CDR3 nucleotides are TGTGCCACCTCCTCCGGAGAAGGTGAAACTGAAGCTTTCTTT. V and J are TRBV24-1 and TRBJ1-1; no firm D call. This CDR3 is 14 amino acids long. V was pared by 9 bases and J by 5 bases, with 18 bases between. CDR1 is KGHDR, CDR2 SFDVKD, per germline.

DNA of the CDR3: TGTGCCAGCAGCCAAGGGGGAGGGACCACCGGGGAGCTGTTTTTT. Its translation is CASSQGGGTTGELFF. The gene calls are TRBV3-1 (or the pseudogene TRBV3-2) and TRBJ2-2; 7 positions match TRBD2. Looked up from germline, CDR1 is LGHDT and CDR2 is YNNKEL (reference sequence). V was clipped by 1 base and J by 4 bases; unmatched bases: 3. The CDR3 consists of 15 residues.

The chain has TRBV5-1 and TRBJ2-7; tentatively, D is TRBD2 (5 bases). CDR1 and CDR2 from the germline V gene are SGHRS and YFSETQ. V lost 0 bases and J lost 4, with 14 bases in between. CDR3 size: 15 residues. The chain's CDR3 is CASSLAEGSQYEQYF. The CDR3 region has the DNA TGCGCCAGCAGCTTGGCAGAGGGTAGCCAGTACGAGCAGTACTTC. Looking up the rest from reference TRBV5-1 and TRBJ2-7 gives the full variable domain: KAGVTQTPRYLIKTRGQQVTLSCSPISGHRSVSWYQQTPGQGLQFLFEYFSETQRNKGNFPGRFSGRQFSNSRSEMNVSTLELGDSALYLCASSLAEGSQYEQYFGPGTRLTVT.

V gene TRBV30 combines with J gene TRBJ2-6; D might be TRBD1 (5 bases). Germline lookup yields CDR1 GTSNPN and CDR2 SVGIG (reference sequence). The V and J ends lost 1 base and 4 bases respectively, with 5 bases between them. The CDR3 extends over 13 amino acids. The CDR3 region has the DNA TGTGCCTGGAGTGGGGGCGGGGCCAACGTCCTGACTTTC. Amino acid sequence: CAWSGGGANVLTF.

CDR3 nucleotides: TGTGCCAGCAGTGGCCTGACAGGGGTAGTTGGAAAACTGTTTTTT. Its protein is CASSGLTGVVGKLFF. The chain uses TRBV25-1 and TRBJ1-4, with 8 bases identical to TRBD1. V lost 4 bases to trimming and J lost 10 bases; unmatched junction nucleotides: 11. CDR3 length: 15 amino acids. Germline CDR1 reads MGHDK; CDR2 reads SYGVNS. The whole variable domain, remainder taken from reference TRBV25-1 and TRBJ1-4, is EADIYQTPRYLVIGTGKKITLECSQTMGHDKMYWYQQDPGMELHLIHYSYGVNSTEKGDLSSESTVSRIRTEHFPLTLESARPSHTSQYLCASSGLTGVVGKLFFGSGTQLSVL.

This chain uses TRBV28 with TRBJ2-5; tentatively, D is TRBD1 (6 bases). The CDR3 sequence is 14 residues long. The ends were cut back, 2 bases at V and 3 bases at J, with 10 bases in the middle. CDR1 MDHEN and CDR2 SYDVKM come from the germline V gene. This CDR3 is CASSLINREETQYF. CDR3 in DNA: TGTGCCAGCAGTTTAATTAACAGGGAAGAGACCCAGTACTTC.

V usage is TRBV30 and J usage is TRBJ2-7; 8 nucleotides match TRBD1. Germline V gene data show CDR1 as GTSNPN and CDR2 as SVGIG (reference sequence). The junction had 4 bases not matched to a gene; V was cut back by 2 bases and J by 4 bases. The CDR3 covers 13 residues. The CDR3 protein is CAWSRDRYYEQYF. The CDR3 DNA reads TGTGCCTGGAGTAGGGACAGGTATTACGAGCAGTACTTC.

CDR3 region: CASSRTSSYEQYF. The DNA for the CDR3 is TGTGCCAGCAGTAGGACTAGCAGCTACGAGCAGTACTTC. The chain recombines TRBV6-2 or TRBV6-3 with TRBJ2-7; 8 bases map to TRBD2. V shed 5 bases and J 3 bases; nucleotides not matched to a gene: 3. The CDR3 has 13 amino acids. Germline-derived CDR1 and CDR2 are MNHEY and SVGEGT.